The 20 T cell receptor beta chains given below trace back to one sample, sequenced in a study of T cells in localized non-small cell lung cancer. Assay used: immunoSEQ multiplex PCR; TCRdb lists only in-frame clones, some missing. The table shows approximately 35,000 clones, with less than 95% occurring only once. This specimen consisted of peripheral blood mononuclear cells, obtained before any cancer treatment. These receptors all come from a female donor over 55 with stage II lung adenocarcinoma.

The chain is built from TRBV9 and TRBJ1-1, with D maybe TRBD1 (5 bases). V lost 0 bases, J lost 4 bases, and 7 bases lay in between. The V gene's germline CDR1 is SGDLS and CDR2 YYNGEE. This CDR3 is 13 amino acids long. The CDR3 is CASSVGGSTEAFF. For the CDR3, the DNA is TGTGCCAGCAGCGTAGGGGGGAGCACTGAAGCTTTCTTT.

This rearrangement joins TRBV7-9 to TRBJ2-7; 10 bases align to TRBD2. CDR1 is SEHNR, CDR2 FQNEAQ, per germline (reference sequence). The CDR3 consists of 16 residues. V lost 5 bases and J lost 5; bases outside the gene matches: 12. The CDR3 DNA sequence: TGTGCCAGCAGCCTCCCAGATGGGACTAGCGTTAACGAGCAGTACTTC. As protein: CASSLPDGTSVNEQYF.

The rearrangement joins TRBV5-4 to TRBJ1-1; TRBD1 is a possible D gene (6 bases). Trimming cost V 2 bases and J 5 bases, with 16 bases left between them. In germline, CDR1 is SGHNT, CDR2 YYREEE (reference sequence). The CDR3 spans 15 residues. The CDR3 DNA reads as TGTGCCAGCAGCTTACAGGGATTGAGGGGGACTGAAGCTTTCTTT. It encodes CASSLQGLRGTEAFF. The full variable domain, its missing parts supplied by reference TRBV5-4 and TRBJ1-1, is ETGVTQSPTHLIKTRGQQVTLRCSSQSGHNTVSWYQQALGQGPQFIFQYYREEENGRGNFPPRFSGLQFPNYSSELNVNALELDDSALYLCASSLQGLRGTEAFFGQGTRLTVV.

J is TRBJ2-5 and V is TRBV27; D is undetermined. The length of the CDR3 is 11 residues. Per germline, CDR1 MNHEY and CDR2 SMNVEV (reference sequence). The germline V and J ends were trimmed by 6 bases and 5 bases, with 7 bases remaining between them. The CDR3 region is CASRMGETQYF. DNA for the CDR3: TGTGCCAGCAGGATGGGGGAGACCCAGTACTTC.

V usage is TRBV5-4 and J usage is TRBJ2-1; D might be TRBD1 (6 bases). V was shortened by 4 bases and J by 9 bases, with 20 bases between the two germline ends. CDR3 length: 15 residues. The germline gives CDR1 SGHNT, CDR2 YYREEE (reference sequence). This CDR3 reads CASSRREGVASEQFF. Here the CDR3 DNA reads TGTGCCAGCAGCCGCCGAGAGGGGGTCGCAAGTGAGCAGTTCTTC.

The chain uses TRBV7-9 and TRBJ1-2; no reliable D call. Germline-derived CDR1 and CDR2 are SEHNR and FQNEAQ (reference sequence). The CDR3 spans 12 residues. V lost 3 bases and J 3 bases, leaving 5 bases between the germline ends. In nucleotides, the CDR3 is TGTGCCAGCAGCTTGGGCCACTATGGCTACACCTTC. It encodes CASSLGHYGYTF.

V gene TRBV5-1 combines with J gene TRBJ1-3; maybe TRBD1 (5 bases). This CDR3 has 16 residues. Germline V lookup: CDR1 SGHRS, CDR2 YFSETQ. V dropped 4 bases and J dropped 0 bases, with 14 bases sitting between them. CDR3 residues: CASSPGTSSSGNTIYF. The CDR3 region has the DNA TGCGCCAGCAGCCCAGGGACGTCCTCCTCTGGAAACACCATATATTTT.

The chain couples TRBV14 to TRBJ2-1; 7 positions match TRBD2. V lost 1 base and J lost 6; bases outside the gene matches: 9. The CDR3 sequence is 16 residues long. Germline CDR1 and CDR2: SGHDN and FVKESK. The CDR3, as DNA: TGTGCCAGCAGCCAAGCGGGAGGCTATATCGGCAATGAGCAGTTCTTC. Its protein product is CASSQAGGYIGNEQFF.

The chain links TRBV5-1 to TRBJ1-3; 12 bases agree with TRBD1. V was pared by 4 bases and J by 3 bases, with 5 bases of the junction left unmatched. The germline CDR1 and CDR2 sequences are SGHRS and YFSETQ. The CDR3 is made up of 16 amino acids. The CDR3 DNA reads as TGCGCCAGCAGCCCGGGACAGGGGGCCCTTGGAAACACCATATATTTT. Protein sequence: CASSPGQGALGNTIYF.

The chain uses TRBV5-1 and TRBJ1-4; no reliable D call. Germline V gives CDR1 SGHRS, CDR2 YFSETQ. V lost 0 bases and J lost 4, with 7 bases in between. The CDR3 has 14 residues. CDR3 coding DNA: TGCGCCAGCAGCTTGGGGCAGATTAATGAAAAACTGTTTTTT. It yields the protein CASSLGQINEKLFF.

The rearrangement uses TRBV7-2 and TRBJ2-1; D unresolved. Germline CDR1 is SGHTA and CDR2 is FQGNSA. The CDR3 totals 14 residues. The ends were cut back, 4 bases at V and 2 bases at J, with 9 bases in the middle. CDR3 nucleotides: TGTGCCAGCAGCTCCAGTTTAACCTACAATGAGCAGTTCTTC. Its translation: CASSSSLTYNEQFF.

The chain combines TRBV5-1 with TRBJ1-2, with D possibly matching TRBD1 (5 bases). V gave up 4 bases and J gave up 0 bases, with 16 bases separating them. The CDR3 has 16 amino acids. CDR1 is SGHRS and CDR2 is YFSETQ in the germline V gene. The CDR3 reads CASSQTQDTPNYGYTF. CDR3 nucleotide sequence: TGCGCCAGCAGCCAAACTCAGGACACACCTAACTATGGCTACACCTTC.

The J gene is TRBJ2-7, the V gene TRBV6-6; TRBD1 agrees at 7 bases. The CDR3 loop spans 14 amino acids. In germline, CDR1 is MNHNY, CDR2 SVGAGI (reference sequence). Losses at the gene ends were 2 bases for V and 2 bases for J; bases not matched to a gene: 3. The CDR3 loop reads CASSYSDRAYEQYF. DNA for the CDR3: TGTGCCAGCAGTTACAGCGACAGGGCCTACGAGCAGTACTTC.

In DNA, the CDR3 is TGTGCCAGCAGCGTCTCATCACAGGGGGCTGGAAACACCATATATTTT. Translation gives CASSVSSQGAGNTIYF. The chain carries TRBV9 and TRBJ1-3; 8 nucleotides line up with TRBD1. CDR1 and CDR2 (germline): SGDLS, YYNGEE. The CDR3 has 16 amino acids. Losses at the gene ends were 2 bases for V and 2 bases for J; bases not matched to a gene: 6.

V gene TRBV27 combines with J gene TRBJ2-1; 9 bases line up with TRBD2. Losses at the gene ends were 5 bases for V and 8 bases for J; bases not matched to a gene: 10. Per germline, CDR1 MNHEY and CDR2 SMNVEV (reference sequence). The CDR3 spans 15 residues. CDR3 protein: CASSRSGSFVDEQFF. The CDR3 coding sequence is TGTGCCAGCAGTCGTAGCGGGAGCTTTGTGGATGAGCAGTTCTTC.

This sequence joins TRBV7-2 and TRBJ2-7, with D unresolved. The V gene's germline CDR1 is SGHTA and CDR2 FQGNSA. Between the trimmed V and J ends, which lost 0 bases and 7 bases, there was a span of 10 bases. The CDR3 length is 13 residues. CDR3 amino acids: CASSLAQTSEQYF. The CDR3 DNA sequence: TGTGCCAGCAGCTTAGCGCAGACGTCGGAGCAGTACTTC.

This chain connects TRBV5-1 to TRBJ2-6, with unresolved D. V dropped 0 bases and J dropped 0 bases, with 10 bases sitting between them. Germline-derived CDR1 and CDR2 are SGHRS and YFSETQ. The CDR3 has 17 residues. CDR3 in amino acids: CASSLDPVLSGANVLTF. For the CDR3, the DNA is TGCGCCAGCAGCTTGGATCCAGTGCTCTCTGGGGCCAACGTCCTGACTTTC.

In its sample, this clone was seen once. V is TRBV29-1 and J is TRBJ2-1; TRBD2 matches at 8 bases. This CDR3 is built from 15 residues. The germline CDR1 and CDR2 sequences are SQVTM and ANQGSEA. After removal of 8 bases from V and 0 bases from J, the junction contained 9 bases not matched to a gene. CDR3: CSSRGAGGSYNEQFF. CDR3 nucleotide sequence: TGCAGCTCCCGGGGGGCGGGGGGCTCCTACAATGAGCAGTTCTTC.

The chain recombines TRBV7-9 with TRBJ1-2, with D unclear. This CDR3 contains 11 residues. Trimming cost V 3 bases and J 8 bases, with 7 bases left between them. CDR1 and CDR2 (germline): SEHNR, FQNEAQ (reference sequence). This chain's CDR3 is CASSLKQGYTF. The CDR3 region has the DNA TGTGCCAGCAGCTTGAAACAAGGCTACACCTTC.

This chain joins TRBV19 and TRBJ1-5; 9 nucleotides line up with TRBD1. The germline V gene encodes CDR1 LNHDA and CDR2 SQIVND (reference sequence). The junction had 8 bases not matched to a gene; V was cut back by 5 bases and J by 6 bases. This CDR3 has 15 residues. The CDR3, as DNA: TGTGCCAGTAGTGTCCGGACAGGGGAGGGTCAGCCCCAGCATTTT. This translates into CASSVRTGEGQPQHF.